This T cell receptor (beta chain) was recovered during a study of blood T cell repertoires in COVID-19. The repertoire was sequenced with immunoSEQ multiplex PCR; TCRdb's copy has only in-frame clones and lacks some. The sample carries 410,000 or so clones, 70% to 90% recorded once. Germline CDR1 and CDR2: LGHNA and YSLEER. V lost 0 bases and J lost 2, with 11 bases in between. The CDR3 spans 16 residues. The TCR comes from a woman in her forties with COVID-19, enrolled during active disease. Sequencing was done on a sample of peripheral blood. The V call is TRBV4-3, the J call TRBJ1-5, with unresolved D. The CDR3 is CASSQEWGDGNQPQHF. DNA for the CDR3: TGCGCCAGCAGCCAAGAATGGGGAGATGGCAATCAGCCCCAGCATTTT.